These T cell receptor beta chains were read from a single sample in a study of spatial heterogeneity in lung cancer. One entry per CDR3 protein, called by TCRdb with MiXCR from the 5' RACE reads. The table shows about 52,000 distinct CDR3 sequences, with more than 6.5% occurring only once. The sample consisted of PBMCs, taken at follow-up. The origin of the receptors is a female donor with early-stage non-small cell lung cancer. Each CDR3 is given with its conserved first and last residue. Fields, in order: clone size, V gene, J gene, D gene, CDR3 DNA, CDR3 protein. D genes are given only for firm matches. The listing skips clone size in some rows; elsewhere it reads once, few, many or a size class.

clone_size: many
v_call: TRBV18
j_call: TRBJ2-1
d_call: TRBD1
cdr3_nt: TGTGCCAGCTCACCATTTACAGGGGAATACAATGAGCAGTTCTTC
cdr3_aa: CASSPFTGEYNEQFF

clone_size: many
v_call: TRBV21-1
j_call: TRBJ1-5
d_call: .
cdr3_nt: TGTGCCAGCAGCCCCCTACAACATCGAAGCAATCAGCCCCAGCATTTT
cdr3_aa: CASSPLQHRSNQPQHF

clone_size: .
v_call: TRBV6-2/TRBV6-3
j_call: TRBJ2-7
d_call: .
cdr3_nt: TGTGCCAGCAGTTACAGGGCGCCGGGACAGCAGTACTTC
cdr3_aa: CASSYRAPGQQYF

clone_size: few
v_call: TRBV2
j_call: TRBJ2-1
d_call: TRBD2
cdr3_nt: TGTGCCAGCAGCCGGCTAGCGGGGGGTCCAGGGAATGAGCAGTTCTTC
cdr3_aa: CASSRLAGGPGNEQFF

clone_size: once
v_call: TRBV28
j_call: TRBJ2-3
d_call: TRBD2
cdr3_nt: TGTGCCAGCAAAAACCTAGCGGGGGCCCTCACAGATACGCAGTATTTT
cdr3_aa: CASKNLAGALTDTQYF

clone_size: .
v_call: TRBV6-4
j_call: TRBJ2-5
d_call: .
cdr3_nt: TGTGCCAGCAGTGACCCCGGGACTTACCTTAGGACCCAGTACTTC
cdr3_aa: CASSDPGTYLRTQYF

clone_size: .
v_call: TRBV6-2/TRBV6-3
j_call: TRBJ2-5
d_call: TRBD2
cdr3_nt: TGTGCCAGCGGTCTAGCGGGGGGAGAGACCCAGTACTTC
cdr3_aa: CASGLAGGETQYF

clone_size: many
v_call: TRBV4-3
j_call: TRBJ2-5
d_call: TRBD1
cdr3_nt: TGCGCCAGCAGCCCCGGGACAGAAAAAGAGACCCAGTACTTC
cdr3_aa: CASSPGTEKETQYF

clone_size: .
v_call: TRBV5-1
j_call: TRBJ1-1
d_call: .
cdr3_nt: TGCGCCACCTCCGGGCAGCCGAACACTGAAGCTTTCTTT
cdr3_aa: CATSGQPNTEAFF

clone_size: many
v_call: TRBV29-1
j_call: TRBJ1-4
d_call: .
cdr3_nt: TGCAGCGTTGGAGTCGCACCTAATGAAAAACTGTTTTTT
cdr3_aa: CSVGVAPNEKLFF

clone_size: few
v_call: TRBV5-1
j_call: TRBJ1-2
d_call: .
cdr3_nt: TGCGCCAGCAGCTTGGGGTCGGCGGGCGGTGGCTACACCTTC
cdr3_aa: CASSLGSAGGGYTF

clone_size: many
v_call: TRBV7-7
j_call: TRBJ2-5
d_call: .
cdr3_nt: TGTGCTAGCAGCTTAGGCAGGGGAGAGACCCAGTACTTC
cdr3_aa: CASSLGRGETQYF

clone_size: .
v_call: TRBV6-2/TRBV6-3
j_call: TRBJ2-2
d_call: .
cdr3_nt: TGTGCCAGCAACCCCCTAGGGACGCCCGGAAGTGCGAACACCGGGGAGCTGTTTTTT
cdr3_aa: CASNPLGTPGSANTGELFF

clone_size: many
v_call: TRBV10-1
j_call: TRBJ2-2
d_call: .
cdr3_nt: TGCGCCAGCAGTGCCTCGCTGATCACCGGGGAGCTGTTTTTT
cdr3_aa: CASSASLITGELFF

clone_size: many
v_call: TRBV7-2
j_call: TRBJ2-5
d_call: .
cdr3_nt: TGTGCCAGCAGCTTTGGGCAGAAAGAGACCCAGTACTTC
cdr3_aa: CASSFGQKETQYF

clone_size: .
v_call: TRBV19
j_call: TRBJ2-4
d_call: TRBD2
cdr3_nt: TGTGCCAGTAGGCCCGATGGTGGTAGCGGGACCTTAGGAATTCAGTACTTC
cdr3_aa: CASRPDGGSGTLGIQYF

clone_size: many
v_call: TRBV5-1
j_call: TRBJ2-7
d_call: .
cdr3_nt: TGCGCCAGCAGCTACCGGGACTCGACCTACGAGCAGTACTTC
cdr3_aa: CASSYRDSTYEQYF

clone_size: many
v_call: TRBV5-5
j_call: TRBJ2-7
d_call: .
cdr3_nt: TGTGCCAGCAGCATATACCGACAGGCCTACGAGCAGTACTTC
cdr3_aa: CASSIYRQAYEQYF

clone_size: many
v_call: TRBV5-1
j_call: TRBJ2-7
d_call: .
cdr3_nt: TGCGCCAGCAGCTTGGAGGGATCCTACGAGCAGTACTTC
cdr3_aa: CASSLEGSYEQYF

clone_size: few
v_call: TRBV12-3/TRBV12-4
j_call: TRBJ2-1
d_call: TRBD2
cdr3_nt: TGTGCCAGCAGATTGACTAGCGGGGGGTCGGATGAGCAGTTCTTC
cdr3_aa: CASRLTSGGSDEQFF

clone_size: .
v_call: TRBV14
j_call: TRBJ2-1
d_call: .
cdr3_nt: TGTGCCAGCAGCCCCGTGGGACCGAGCAATGAGCAGTTCTTC
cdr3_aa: CASSPVGPSNEQFF

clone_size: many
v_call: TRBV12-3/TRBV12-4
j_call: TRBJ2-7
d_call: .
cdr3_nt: TGTGCCAGCAGTTACGACCTTAGCTCCTACGAGCAGTACTTC
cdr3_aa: CASSYDLSSYEQYF

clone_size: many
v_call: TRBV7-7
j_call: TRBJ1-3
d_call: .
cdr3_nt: TGTGCTAGCAGCCCGGACCGGAACACCATATATTTT
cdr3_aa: CASSPDRNTIYF

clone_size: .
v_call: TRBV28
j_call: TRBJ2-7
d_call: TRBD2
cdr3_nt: TGTGCCATGCAGCGGGGGGGGTCCTACGAGCAGTACTTC
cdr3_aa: CAMQRGGSYEQYF

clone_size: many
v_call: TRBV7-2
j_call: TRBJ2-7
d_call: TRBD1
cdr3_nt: TGTGCCAGCAGCTTCCGACAGGGGACGAACGAGCAGTACTTC
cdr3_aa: CASSFRQGTNEQYF

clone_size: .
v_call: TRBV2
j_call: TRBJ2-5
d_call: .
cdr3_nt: TGTGCCAGCAGTCCCGCCACTAAGACCCAGTACTTC
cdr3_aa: CASSPATKTQYF

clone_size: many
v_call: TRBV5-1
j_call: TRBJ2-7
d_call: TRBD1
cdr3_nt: TGCGCCAGCAGCCCGGGACAGGGCATGTCCTACGAGCAGTACTTC
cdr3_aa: CASSPGQGMSYEQYF

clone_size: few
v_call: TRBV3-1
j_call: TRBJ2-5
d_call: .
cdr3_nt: TGTGCCAGCAGCCACGGGGACATCACGTTGGAGACCCAGTACTTC
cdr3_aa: CASSHGDITLETQYF

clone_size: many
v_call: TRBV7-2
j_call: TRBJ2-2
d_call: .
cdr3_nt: TGTGCCAGCAGCCGGGACACGAACACCGGGGAGCTGTTTTTT
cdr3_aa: CASSRDTNTGELFF

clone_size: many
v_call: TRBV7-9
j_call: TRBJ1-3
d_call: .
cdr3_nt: TGTGCCAGCAGCTCTCTAGTTGCTGGAAACACCATATATTTT
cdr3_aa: CASSSLVAGNTIYF

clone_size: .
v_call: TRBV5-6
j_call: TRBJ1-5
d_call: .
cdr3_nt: TGTGCCAGCAGCTTGGGAAGGACCTTGGCCCAGCATTTT
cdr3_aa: CASSLGRTLAQHF

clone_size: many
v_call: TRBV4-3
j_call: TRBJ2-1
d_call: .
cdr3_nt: TGCGCCAGCAGCCAAGGACGATTCGAATGGAGTGAGCAGTTCTTC
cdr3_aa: CASSQGRFEWSEQFF

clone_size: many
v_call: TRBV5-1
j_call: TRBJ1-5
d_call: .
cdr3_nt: TGCGCCAGCAGCTTGGAGGGTAATAGCAATCAGCCCCAGCATTTT
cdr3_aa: CASSLEGNSNQPQHF

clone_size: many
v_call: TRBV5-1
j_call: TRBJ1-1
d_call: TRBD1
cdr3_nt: TGCGCCAGCAGCGCTGACAGGGCGGGCACTGAAGCTTTCTTT
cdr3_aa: CASSADRAGTEAFF

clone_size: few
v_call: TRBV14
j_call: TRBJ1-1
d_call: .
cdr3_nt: TGTGCCAGCAGCCTACACCTGGAGGGGGAAGCTTTCTTT
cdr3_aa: CASSLHLEGEAFF

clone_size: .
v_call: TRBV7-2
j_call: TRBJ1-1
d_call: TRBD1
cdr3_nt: TGTGCCAGCAGCCCACAGGGGGCAAGTTTGACTTTCTTT
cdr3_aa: CASSPQGASLTFF

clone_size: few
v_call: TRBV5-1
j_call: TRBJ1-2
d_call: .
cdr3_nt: TGCGCCAGCAGCGCCCGATCAGGAGCGGACAATGGCTACACCTTC
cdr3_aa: CASSARSGADNGYTF

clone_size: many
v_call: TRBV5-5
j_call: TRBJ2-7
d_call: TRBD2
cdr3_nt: TGTGCCAGCAGCTGGACTAGCGGGGTTAAGGACGAGCAGTACTTC
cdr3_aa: CASSWTSGVKDEQYF

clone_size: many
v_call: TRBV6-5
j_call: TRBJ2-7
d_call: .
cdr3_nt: TGTGCCAGCAGTTACTCGGTAGGGGCGTACGAGCAGTACTTC
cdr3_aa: CASSYSVGAYEQYF

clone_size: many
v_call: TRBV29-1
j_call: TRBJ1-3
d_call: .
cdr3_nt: TGCAGCGTTGCCTCTGGAAACACCATATATTTT
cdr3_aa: CSVASGNTIYF

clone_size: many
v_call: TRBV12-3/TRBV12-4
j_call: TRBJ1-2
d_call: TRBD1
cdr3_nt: TGTGCCAGCAGATTGACAGGGACGGATGGCTACACCTTC
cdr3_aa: CASRLTGTDGYTF

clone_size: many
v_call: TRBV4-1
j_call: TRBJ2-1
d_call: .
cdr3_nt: TGCGCCAGCAGCCCAAACCGGGACGGACATAATGAGCAGTTCTTC
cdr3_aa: CASSPNRDGHNEQFF

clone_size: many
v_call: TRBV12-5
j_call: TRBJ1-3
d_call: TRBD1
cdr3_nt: TGTGCTACCAGGGGGCTAGAAAACACCATATATTTT
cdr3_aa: CATRGLENTIYF

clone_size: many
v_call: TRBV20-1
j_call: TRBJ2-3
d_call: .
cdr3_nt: TGCAGTGCTCCGGCCCCACCTTATACGCAGTATTTT
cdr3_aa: CSAPAPPYTQYF

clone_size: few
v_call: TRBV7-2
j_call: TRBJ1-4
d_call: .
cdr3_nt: TGTGCCAGCAGCTTCTCCGGACATAATGAAAAACTGTTTTTT
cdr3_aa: CASSFSGHNEKLFF

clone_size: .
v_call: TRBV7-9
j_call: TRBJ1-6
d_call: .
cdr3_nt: TGTGCCAGCAGCGGGTGGGAGTCCGGCATTTCACCCCTCCACTTT
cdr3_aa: CASSGWESGISPLHF

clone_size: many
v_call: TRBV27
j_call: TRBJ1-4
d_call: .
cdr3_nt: TGTGCCAGCAGTTTTAGGAGGGGTAGGGATGAAAAACTGTTTTTT
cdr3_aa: CASSFRRGRDEKLFF

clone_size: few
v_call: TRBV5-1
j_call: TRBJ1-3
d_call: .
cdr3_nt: TGCGCCAGCAGCTTGGGCGGCAACTCTGGAAACACCATATATTTT
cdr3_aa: CASSLGGNSGNTIYF

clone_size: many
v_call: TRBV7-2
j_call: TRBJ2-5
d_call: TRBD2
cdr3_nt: TGTGCCAGCAGCTTAGGAGTAGGGACTACACCGTACTTC
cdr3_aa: CASSLGVGTTPYF

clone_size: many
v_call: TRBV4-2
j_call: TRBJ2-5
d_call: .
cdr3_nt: TGTGCCAGCAGCCAAGTAGGAGGGGGCGTCGGAGGAGAGACCCAGTACTTC
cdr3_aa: CASSQVGGGVGGETQYF

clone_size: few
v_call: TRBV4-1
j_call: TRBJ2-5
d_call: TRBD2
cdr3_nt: TGCGCCAGCAGCCGCCTTGCCGGGACTAGCGGGATGGAGACCCAGTACTTC
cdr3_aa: CASSRLAGTSGMETQYF

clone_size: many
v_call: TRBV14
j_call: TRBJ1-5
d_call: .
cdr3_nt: TGTGCCAGCAGCCAAGGAGGCCGACAGCCCCAGCATTTT
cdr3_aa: CASSQGGRQPQHF

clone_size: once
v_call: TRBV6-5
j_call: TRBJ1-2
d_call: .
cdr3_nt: TGTGCCAGCTCGTACAGTCAGAGTCGGGGCCAGAACTATGGCTACACCTTC
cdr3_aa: CASSYSQSRGQNYGYTF

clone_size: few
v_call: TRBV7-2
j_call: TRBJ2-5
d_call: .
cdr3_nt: TGTGCCAGCAGCGCGGGACTCCAAGAGACCCAGTACTTC
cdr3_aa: CASSAGLQETQYF

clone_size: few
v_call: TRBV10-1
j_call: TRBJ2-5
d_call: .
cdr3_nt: TGCGCCAGCAGTGAGTCGATCGGCGGGTTCCAAGAGACCCAGTACTTC
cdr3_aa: CASSESIGGFQETQYF

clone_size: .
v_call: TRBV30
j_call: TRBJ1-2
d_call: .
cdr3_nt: TGTGCCTGGAATAGAGAGGCTGGCTACACCTTC
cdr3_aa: CAWNREAGYTF

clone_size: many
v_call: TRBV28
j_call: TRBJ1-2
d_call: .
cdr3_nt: TGTGCCAGCAGTTTACGGCAGGGTGTCTATGGCTACACCTTC
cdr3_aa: CASSLRQGVYGYTF

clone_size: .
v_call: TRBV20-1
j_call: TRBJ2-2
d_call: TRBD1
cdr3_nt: TGCAGTGCTAGAGATGATCCGACAGGGCGCCTGGAAGTGTTTTTT
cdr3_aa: CSARDDPTGRLEVFF

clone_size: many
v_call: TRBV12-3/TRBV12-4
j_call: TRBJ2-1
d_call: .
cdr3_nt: TGTGCCAGCAGTTTTCCGCCTAGTACGAATGAGCAGTTCTTC
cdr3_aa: CASSFPPSTNEQFF